The sequence of this T cell receptor beta chain was determined in a study of T cell responses to AZD1222 COVID-19 vaccine. Study findings and constraints: A reported finding is that nearly half of spike-specific TCRs target unmutated variant regions. At 160-218 and 743-854, vaccine-associated CD4 TCRs were dominant, and they spanned spike.

Method: immunoSEQ multiplex PCR; TCRdb's copy keeps in-frame clones and lacks some. The sample gives roughly 120,000 clones, more than 75% of which show up once; less than 4% is in the top ten. Analysis merged second doses at about 4 or about 12 weeks. V was trimmed by 7 bases and J by 4 bases, leaving 8 bases between them. The CDR3 is 13 amino acids. This clone occurred once. Its antigen is not known. V usage is TRBV12-3 or TRBV12-4 and J usage is TRBJ2-6; D remains unclear. This specimen was peripheral blood, taken 28 days after the second AZD1222 dose. The clonotype comes from an adult who received the AZD1222 COVID-19 vaccine. CDR3 residues: CASIRLGANVLTF. The DNA for the CDR3 is TGTGCCAGCATTCGTTTAGGGGCCAACGTCCTGACTTTC.